The clone carrying this TCR beta chain has at least ten counts. The unsorted libraries were generated from a total of 2 million PBMCs, which had been stored in RNAlater at -80 C. These data are taken from a study of neurological immune-mediated disorders. The germline CDR1 and CDR2 sequences are LNHNV and YYDKDF (reference sequence). The CDR3 has 15 residues. V was shortened by 0 bases and J by 1 base, with 4 bases between the two germline ends. One entry per CDR3 protein results from TCRdb running MiXCR on the 5' RACE reads. The data hold tens of thousands of distinct CDR3 sequences, with 4% to 6% observed a single time.

The rearrangement joins TRBV15 to TRBJ2-6; D is unclear. The origin of this receptor is a man aged 18 to 30 with multiple sclerosis. The specimen was PBMCs. DNA for the CDR3: TGTGCCACCAGCAGAGATAGGTCTGGGGCCAACGTCCTGACTTTC. Translation: CATSRDRSGANVLTF.